A selection of T cell receptor beta chains follows, all from one sample in a study of blood T cells in healthy people across ages. TCRdb reprocessed the 5' RACE reads with MiXCR, giving one entry per CDR3 protein. Of about 780,000 distinct CDR3 sequences in the sample, 46% are singletons; the top ten hold less than 20%. The specimen sequenced was blood. The receptors derive from a man older than 75 in good health. Both conserved end residues are part of each CDR3.

CDR3aa: CASSQVAGTDTQYF; v_gene: TRBV3-1
CDR3aa: CASSKGQGWGNEQFF; v_gene: TRBV27
CDR3aa: CASSLSEWTGVTDEQFF; v_gene: TRBV5-4
CDR3aa: CASSVTRGRDSGANVLTF; v_gene: TRBV12-3/TRBV12-4
CDR3aa: CAINPLSGSTDTQYF; v_gene: TRBV10-3
CDR3aa: CATSRVTATTSYEQYF; v_gene: TRBV15
CDR3aa: CAISERAEGETQYF; v_gene: TRBV10-3
CDR3aa: CAWSPTGGYEQYF; v_gene: TRBV30
CDR3aa: CASSPPGGLGGYTQYF; v_gene: TRBV7-9
CDR3aa: CASSRDTYSEQYF; v_gene: TRBV7-3
CDR3aa: CASSLETGSYGYTF; v_gene: TRBV5-1
CDR3aa: CASSRDLSRGYTF; v_gene: TRBV12-3/TRBV12-4
CDR3aa: CSAEGGAPLSSNYGYTF; v_gene: TRBV20-1
CDR3aa: CASKRKDTQYF; v_gene: TRBV6-5
CDR3aa: CASSLETDGATQYF; v_gene: TRBV5-1
CDR3aa: CASSPSQADTQYF; v_gene: TRBV12-3/TRBV12-4
CDR3aa: CASSFEDRRKFF; v_gene: TRBV12-3/TRBV12-4
CDR3aa: CASSLPQGANYGYTF; v_gene: TRBV12-3/TRBV12-4
CDR3aa: CSAMGTWGEQYF; v_gene: TRBV20-1
CDR3aa: CASSPRGEADEKLFF; v_gene: TRBV18
CDR3aa: CASSARRTGGTEAFF; v_gene: TRBV12-3/TRBV12-4
CDR3aa: CSVSGQSDTQYF; v_gene: TRBV29-1
CDR3aa: CSARGQGGTGANVLTF; v_gene: TRBV20-1
CDR3aa: CASSTFRDRGTDTQYF; v_gene: TRBV28
CDR3aa: CASSLGSGNEQFF; v_gene: TRBV12-3/TRBV12-4
CDR3aa: CASTPLSNTEAFF; v_gene: TRBV12-3/TRBV12-4
CDR3aa: CASSPTGPPREQYF; v_gene: TRBV12-3/TRBV12-4
CDR3aa: CASRRTSRTTQYF; v_gene: TRBV27
CDR3aa: CASSSHAYGTGELFF; v_gene: TRBV11-2
CDR3aa: CASSFGTSGVPRPDTQYF; v_gene: TRBV27
CDR3aa: CASSESPSRYEQYF; v_gene: TRBV27
CDR3aa: CASSPRRGRNTGELFF; v_gene: TRBV3-1
CDR3aa: CASSPPAGGQETQFF; v_gene: TRBV18
CDR3aa: CASSLKTGLRSNQPQHF; v_gene: TRBV12-3/TRBV12-4
CDR3aa: CASSLKGGLVISPLHF; v_gene: TRBV2
CDR3aa: CASSVAGGSYNEQYF; v_gene: TRBV9
CDR3aa: CASSIAPRGQGKGETQYF; v_gene: TRBV7-2
CDR3aa: CASSLVGSQETLYF; v_gene: TRBV5-5
CDR3aa: CASSLQGAYNYGYTF; v_gene: TRBV7-2
CDR3aa: CASSVRAGTGVNEQFF; v_gene: TRBV9
CDR3aa: CASSKGTVESEQYF; v_gene: TRBV7-2
CDR3aa: CAITVAGRKADTQYF; v_gene: TRBV10-3
CDR3aa: CASSGGTGGDKTQYF; v_gene: TRBV5-1
CDR3aa: CASSESGVDQPQHF; v_gene: TRBV25-1